This TCR beta chain is drawn from a study of T cell responses to AZD1222 COVID-19 vaccine. The protocol was immunoSEQ multiplex PCR, while the TCRdb copy is restricted to in-frame clones and leaves out a portion. Here the sample spans around 110,000 clones, 88% being singletons. The study, taken as a whole, reports: White British donors predominated, females outnumbered males, and clonal diversity was possibly underestimated. The repertoires were collected only after the peak T cell response.

As regards this clone: Its antigen is not identified.

The sample consisted of peripheral blood, taken on day 0 of AZD1222 vaccination. The TCR originated in an adult in good health.

CDR3 protein: CASSADGVSGNTIYF. Here the CDR3 DNA reads TGTGCCAGCAGTGCCGACGGAGTCTCTGGAAACACCATATATTTT. The J gene is TRBJ1-3, the V gene TRBV2; D is uncertain. This CDR3 is built from 15 residues. The V and J ends lost 4 bases and 0 bases respectively, with 10 bases between them. The germline gives CDR1 SNHLY, CDR2 FYNNEI.